This TCR beta chain was sequenced in a study of cytomegalovirus exposure and HLA in healthy donors. At sampling all donors were nominally healthy, likely with unrecorded immune exposures. Notes on the study in general: TRBV6-2, TRBV6-3 and some other V segments were excluded as indistinguishable.

Points on this clone: Its antigen is unidentified.

It was with 60 Vbeta and 13 Jbeta primers that the PCR ran. Using immunoSEQ multiplex PCR, the repertoire was profiled, and TCRdb retains in-frame clones only, with some absent. The data contain fewer than 150,000 clones, 78% of them singletons. This CDR3 has 15 residues. Trimming stripped 1 base from V and 7 bases from J, with 16 bases between. CDR1 is LNHNV and CDR2 is YYDKDF in the germline V gene (reference sequence). This rearrangement joins TRBV15 to TRBJ1-2, with D maybe TRBD1 (6 bases). This sequence was found in a male donor in good health and CMV-seronegative. What was sequenced was PBMCs. The CDR3 DNA is TGTGCCACCAGCAGAGCCGGCCCAGGGACACTTGGCTACACCTTC. This encodes CATSRAGPGTLGYTF. Combining the CDR3 with reference TRBV15 and TRBJ1-2 gives the whole variable domain DAMVIQNPRYQVTQFGKPVTLSCSQTLNHNVMYWYQQKSSQAPKLLFHYYDKDFNNEADTPDNFQSRRPNTSFCFLDIRSPGLGDTAMYLCATSRAGPGTLGYTFGSGTRLTVV.